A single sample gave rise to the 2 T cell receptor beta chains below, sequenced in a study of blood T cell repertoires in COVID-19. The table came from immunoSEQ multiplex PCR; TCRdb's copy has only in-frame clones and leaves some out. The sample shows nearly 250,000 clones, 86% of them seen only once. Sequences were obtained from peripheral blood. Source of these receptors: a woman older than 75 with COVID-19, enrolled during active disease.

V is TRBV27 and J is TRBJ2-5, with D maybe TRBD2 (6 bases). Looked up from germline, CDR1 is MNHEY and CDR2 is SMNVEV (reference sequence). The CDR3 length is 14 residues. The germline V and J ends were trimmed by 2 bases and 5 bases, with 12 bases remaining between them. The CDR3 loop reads CASSLSQGGETQYF. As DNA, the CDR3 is TGTGCCAGCAGTTTAAGCCAGGGAGGCGAGACCCAGTACTTC.

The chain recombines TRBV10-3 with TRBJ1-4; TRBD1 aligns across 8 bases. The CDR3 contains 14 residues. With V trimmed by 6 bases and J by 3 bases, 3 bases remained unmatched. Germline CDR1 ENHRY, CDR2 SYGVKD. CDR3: CAIRGQGANEKLFF. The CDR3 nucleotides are TGTGCCATCAGAGGACAGGGCGCTAATGAAAAACTGTTTTTT.